Presented here are 8 T cell receptor beta chains from one specimen sequenced in a study of cytomegalovirus exposure and HLA in healthy donors. PCR was performed using 60 Vbeta and 13 Jbeta primers. Here immunoSEQ multiplex PCR was the method, and the copy in TCRdb shows in-frame clones only, minus some. The sample consists of 80,000 or so clones, about 79% of them appearing once. The sample was PBMCs. The origin of the receptors is a woman in her thirties or forties in good health and CMV-seronegative.

The V gene is TRBV11-1, the J gene TRBJ2-3, with 15 bases aligning to TRBD2. CDR1 and CDR2 from the germline V gene are SGHAT and FQDESV (reference sequence). The CDR3 spans 17 residues. V was clipped by 5 bases and J by 0 bases; unmatched bases: 3. The CDR3, as DNA: TGTGCCAGCAGCCCGGGACTAGCGGGAGGAAGCACAGATACGCAGTATTTT. Residues: CASSPGLAGGSTDTQYF.

The chain is built from TRBV30 and TRBJ2-1; 11 bases line up with TRBD1. With 5 bases clipped from V and 2 bases from J, the junction kept 5 bases outside the gene matches. The CDR3 sequence is 15 residues long. CDR1 is GTSNPN and CDR2 is SVGIG in the germline V gene (reference sequence). The CDR3 region is CAWGGTGGTYNEQFF. The CDR3 bases are TGTGCCTGGGGTGGGACAGGGGGTACCTACAATGAGCAGTTCTTC. Full variable domain (outside the CDR3, taken from reference TRBV30 and TRBJ2-1): SQTIHQWPATLVQPVGSPLSLECTVEGTSNPNLYWYRQAAGRGLQLLFYSVGIGQISSEVPQNLSASRPQDRQFILSSKKLLLSDSGFYLCAWGGTGGTYNEQFFGPGTRLTVL.

V gene TRBV5-1 combines with J gene TRBJ1-6; no clear D gene. Germline loops: CDR1 SGHRS, CDR2 YFSETQ. The CDR3 length is 14 residues. The V and J ends lost 4 bases and 6 bases respectively, with 11 bases between them. In DNA, the CDR3 is TGCGCCAGCAGCGAGGGCGGGTTTAATTCACCCCTCCACTTT. Translated: CASSEGGFNSPLHF.

The CDR3 nucleotides read TGTGCCAGCCTCGGAGGAGGCCGGACGGTTGCCAAAAACATTCAGTACTTC. Amino acid sequence: CASLGGGRTVAKNIQYF. V and J are TRBV11-2 and TRBJ2-4, with a weak D call TRBD2 (5 bases). Trimming shortened V by 8 bases and J by 1 base, and 21 bases separated the two germline ends. The CDR3 is 17 amino acids. The germline V gene encodes CDR1 SGHAT and CDR2 FQNNGV.

The chain has TRBV5-1 and TRBJ2-5, with D perhaps TRBD1 (6 bases). Germline V lookup: CDR1 SGHRS, CDR2 YFSETQ. V lost 5 bases and J 3 bases, leaving 8 bases between the germline ends. The CDR3 contains 12 residues. CDR3 region: CASRDSKETQYF. As DNA, the CDR3 is TGCGCCAGCAGGGACAGCAAAGAGACCCAGTACTTC.

CDR3 in DNA: TGTGCCAGCAGCACGAGACTAGCGGGGGCGGGGGAGACCCAGTACTTC. Protein sequence: CASSTRLAGAGETQYF. The chain links TRBV2 to TRBJ2-5, with 12 bases fitting TRBD2. Germline V gene sequence: CDR1 SNHLY, CDR2 FYNNEI. This CDR3 has 16 residues. The V gene end was trimmed by 6 bases and the J gene end by 5 bases; junction bases not matched to a gene: 10.

The CDR3 loop reads CASRQAGGTDTQYF. The CDR3 bases are TGTGCCAGCAGACAAGCTGGGGGGACAGATACGCAGTATTTT. V and J are TRBV6-5 and TRBJ2-3; perhaps TRBD2 as D (6 bases). The CDR3 has 14 residues. CDR1 and CDR2 from the germline V gene are MNHEY and SVGAGI. V lost 6 bases and J lost 3, with 13 bases in between.

The CDR3 region has the DNA TGTGCCAGCAGTCCCACAGGGGACCCCTACAATGAGCAGTTCTTC. As protein: CASSPTGDPYNEQFF. This chain links TRBV28 with TRBJ2-1; 7 positions match TRBD1. The CDR3 contains 15 residues. CDR1 and CDR2 from the germline V gene are MDHEN and SYDVKM. V was pared by 5 bases and J by 2 bases, with 6 bases of the junction left unmatched. The full variable domain, with the rest looked up from reference TRBV28 and TRBJ2-1, is DVKVTQSSRYLVKRTGEKVFLECVQDMDHENMFWYRQDPGLGLRLIYFSYDVKMKEKGDIPEGYSVSREKKERFSLILESASTNQTSMYLCASSPTGDPYNEQFFGPGTRLTVL.